This T cell receptor beta chain derives from a study of lymphopenia after photon versus proton radiotherapy. Points on this clone: Its antigen remains unidentified.

The assay was immunoSEQ multiplex PCR, and TCRdb's table has in-frame clones only and misses some. In the table there are about 16,000 clones, 75% to 90% of which are singletons. The J segment lost 7 bases and the V segment lost 6 bases, leaving 12 bases of the junction unmatched. The CDR3 runs to 15 residues. In germline, CDR1 is MDHEN, CDR2 SYDVKM. Study-wide findings and caveats: After the lymphocyte nadir, photon-treated repertoires showed oligoclonal expansion, especially of CD8+ Temra cells. A bigger post-nadir fall in TCR diversity correlated inversely with survival time in deceased patients. Better survival with proton therapy was suggested as possible, not demonstrated.

This sequence originates from a woman in her sixties or seventies with cholangiocarcinoma. Some clones in this sample may be carry-over from other donors' samples. The V gene is TRBV28, the J gene TRBJ1-5; 7 bases fit TRBD1. This specimen was peripheral blood, taken from a patient treated with proton-based radiotherapy. The CDR3 coding sequence is TGTGCCAGCAGCGCAGGCCTACAGGGGTCCCAGCCCCAGCATTTT. It specifies CASSAGLQGSQPQHF.